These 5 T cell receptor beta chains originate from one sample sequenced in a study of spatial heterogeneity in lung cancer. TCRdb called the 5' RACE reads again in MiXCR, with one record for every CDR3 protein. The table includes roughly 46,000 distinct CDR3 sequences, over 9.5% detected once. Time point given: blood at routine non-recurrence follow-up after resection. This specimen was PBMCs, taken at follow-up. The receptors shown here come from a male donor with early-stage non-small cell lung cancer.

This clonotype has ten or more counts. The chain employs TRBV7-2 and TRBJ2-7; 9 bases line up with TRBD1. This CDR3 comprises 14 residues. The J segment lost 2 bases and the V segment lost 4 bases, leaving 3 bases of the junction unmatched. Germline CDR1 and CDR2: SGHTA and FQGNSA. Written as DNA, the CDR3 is TGTGCCAGCAGCTCACGACAGGGGGCCTACGAGCAGTACTTC. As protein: CASSSRQGAYEQYF.

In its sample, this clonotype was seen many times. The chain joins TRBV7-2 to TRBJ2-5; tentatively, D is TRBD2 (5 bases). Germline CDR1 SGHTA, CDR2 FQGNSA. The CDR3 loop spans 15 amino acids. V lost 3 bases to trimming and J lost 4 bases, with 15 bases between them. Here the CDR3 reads CASSFGNSVLETQYF. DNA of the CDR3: TGTGCCAGCAGCTTTGGGAATAGCGTGTTAGAGACCCAGTACTTC.

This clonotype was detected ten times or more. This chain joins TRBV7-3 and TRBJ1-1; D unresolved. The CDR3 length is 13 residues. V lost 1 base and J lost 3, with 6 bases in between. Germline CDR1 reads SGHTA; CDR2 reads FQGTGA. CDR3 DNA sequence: TGTGCCAGCAGCTTAATGGAAGACACTGAAGCTTTCTTT. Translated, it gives CASSLMEDTEAFF.

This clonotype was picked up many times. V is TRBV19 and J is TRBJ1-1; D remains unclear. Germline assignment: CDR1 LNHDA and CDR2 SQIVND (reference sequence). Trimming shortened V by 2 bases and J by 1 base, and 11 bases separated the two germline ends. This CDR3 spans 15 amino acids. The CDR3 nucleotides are TGTGCCAGTAGTATAAGGTGGCGGCCGAACACTGAAGCTTTCTTT. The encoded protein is CASSIRWRPNTEAFF.

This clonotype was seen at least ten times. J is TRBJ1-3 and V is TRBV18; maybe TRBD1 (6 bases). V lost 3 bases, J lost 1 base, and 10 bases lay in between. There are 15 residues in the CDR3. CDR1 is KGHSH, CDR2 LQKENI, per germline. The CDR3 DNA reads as TGTGCCAGCTCACCGGACAGCTTATCTGGAAACACCATATATTTT. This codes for CASSPDSLSGNTIYF.